This TCR beta chain is from a study of CD8 T cells in ankylosing spondylitis (dated by TCRdb to the late 2010s). Background on the whole study: The study profiled T cell receptor beta repertoires in healthy donors and ankylosing spondylitis patients to find disease-linked TCR variants. The full study cohort was made up of approximately 27 ankylosing spondylitis patients and around 100 healthy donors. Samples of peripheral blood were taken, and for ankylosing spondylitis patients, synovial fluid was collected as well. On the study overall, not on this receptor specifically: The disease-linked clones showed a CD8+ phenotype and occurred at relatively low frequencies in peripheral blood. Some TCR beta motif variants had previously been reported in synovial fluid and blood of reactive arthritis patients, which suggested common disease-initiation mechanisms. Blood from ankylosing spondylitis patients appeared to be characterized by a TCR beta motif composed of several highly homologous amino acid variants. According to the report, matched synovial fluid samples from ankylosing spondylitis patients were significantly enriched for the disease-linked clones.

Notes on this clonotype: The antigen this receptor binds is unknown. Base qualities were left out, and no much larger clone turns up one base away.

According to the germline V gene (reference sequence), CDR1 reads MNHNY and CDR2 reads SVGAGI. V is pruned by 4 bases and J by 9 bases, leaving 5 bases of the junction without a gene match. Including the terminal cysteine and phenylalanine, the CDR3 comprises 12 residues. Here the CDR3 DNA is all that survives: 36 bases in frame from base 1. Sequencing relied on an Illumina HiSeq 2500. TCR beta libraries were prepared by quantitative 5'-RACE with molecular barcodes. The authors processed their data as follows. To identify disease-linked TCR variants, a new computational method was used, one built on a probabilistic model of VDJ rearrangement. Starting from the raw public reads, TCRdb applied fastp trimming at Q25, assembled clones with MiXCR and retained in-frame beta chains. Each CDR3 protein gets just one entry, which takes the most common genes and DNA from the rows behind it. These V and J calls are TCRdb output, not the study's own analysis. In all, the sample holds roughly 300,000 distinct CDR3 sequences, and roughly 8% of those were seen once. The ten largest make up about 14% of the sample.

The chain uses TRBV6-6 and TRBJ1-2, with 7 middle bases fitting TRBD1. Sequencing was performed on blood, either unsorted or a sorted T cell fraction (not recorded which). The sequence was obtained from a male donor with ankylosing spondylitis. The nucleotides are TGTGCCAGCAGTTCAAACAGGGGTAGCTACACCTTC. It translates to CASSSNRGSYTF.